This entry describes one T cell receptor (beta chain). Original processing methods: Amplification of reference gene primers provided the estimated nucleated cell counts. The table came from immunoSEQ multiplex PCR; TCRdb's copy has only in-frame clones and leaves some out. V and J calls and clone size come straight from that table; D and trimming were deduced from the DNA. The sample holds around 300,000 clones, around 87% seen once. This entry is derived from a study of blood T cell repertoires in COVID-19. CDR1 is SGHDN and CDR2 is FVKESK in the germline V gene. Trimming removed 4 bases from V and 3 bases from J; junction bases left unmatched: 12. The CDR3 runs to 18 residues.

The receptor comes from a man between 45 and 60 years old with active or convalescent COVID-19. Specimen: peripheral blood. V is TRBV14 and J is TRBJ2-7; 13 bases match TRBD2. The DNA of the CDR3 is TGTGCCAGCAGCCCCAACCCCGGGACTAGCGGGAAACACTACGAGCAGTACTTC. This sequence encodes CASSPNPGTSGKHYEQYF.